One T cell receptor (beta chain) is described in this entry. Germline-derived CDR1 and CDR2 are SEHNR and FQNEAQ (reference sequence). The V end was cut by 2 bases, the J end by 0 bases, with 16 bases between. This CDR3 region has 17 residues. The source of the sample is a study of T-cell memory formation after mild COVID-19. MiXCR was run by TCRdb on the 5' RACE reads, yielding one entry per CDR3 protein. This repertoire shows over 350,000 distinct CDR3 sequences, 15% to 20% found once; its top ten account for about a fifth. This TCR was sampled from a man younger than 35 who had mild COVID-19 (a few samples of this study predate the infection). Cell type and time point are not known. The chain couples TRBV7-9 to TRBJ1-1, with D perhaps matching TRBD1 (5 bases). The sample consisted of PBMCs or a T cell subset sorted from them (not recorded which). The CDR3 sequence is CASSLLRGLGMNTEAFF. The CDR3 bases are TGTGCCAGCAGCTTATTACGGGGGTTGGGCATGAACACTGAAGCTTTCTTT.